This is a list of T cell receptor beta chains from one sample in a study of tumor-infiltrating lymphocytes in primary liver carcinoma. Each CDR3 protein gets one entry after TCRdb re-called the multiplex PCR reads with MiXCR. Of around 78,000 distinct CDR3 sequences in the sample, 71% were seen once. The source material was liver tumor tissue from sampling region 4. These TCRs come from a woman aged 55 to 70 with primary liver carcinoma and hepatitis B virus infection. Each CDR3 is given with its conserved first and last residue. Each record gives: clone size, V gene, D gene, J gene, CDR3 protein, CDR3 DNA. The D gene is left open where the match is weak. A row's size may be missing; if present it is once, few, many or a size class.

NA	TRBV21-1	NA	TRBJ1-5	CASSKAGRASNQPQHF	TGTGCCAGCAGCAAAGCGGGCAGGGCGAGCAATCAGCCCCAGCATTTT
NA	TRBV7-6	NA	TRBJ2-3	CASSSLTDTQYF	TGTGCCAGCAGCTCTCTCACAGATACGCAGTATTTT
NA	TRBV11-2	TRBD2	TRBJ2-1	CASSLRLAGDYNEQFF	TGTGCCAGCAGCCTCAGGTTAGCGGGCGATTACAATGAGCAGTTCTTC
NA	TRBV4-2	NA	TRBJ2-2	CSSSLATSSQQGGELFF	TGTTCCAGCAGCCTAGCCACTAGCTCCCAACAGGGCGGGGAGCTGTTTTTT
few	TRBV5-6	NA	TRBJ2-4	CASRSLHTKNIQYF	TGTGCCAGCAGGTCGCTGCACACCAAAAACATTCAGTACTTC
NA	TRBV28	NA	TRBJ2-3	CASSWGSADTQYF	TGTGCCAGCAGTTGGGGCAGCGCAGATACGCAGTATTTT
NA	TRBV11-2	NA	TRBJ2-6	CASSLQGAGTSVLTF	TGTGCCAGCAGCCTTCAGGGCGCCGGGACCAGCGTCCTGACTTTC
NA	TRBV2	NA	TRBJ1-1	CASSEVEGEAFF	TGTGCCAGCAGTGAAGTGGAAGGAGAAGCTTTCTTT
NA	TRBV9	NA	TRBJ2-3	CASSLSWGSTDMQYF	TGTGCCAGCAGCCTCAGCTGGGGAAGCACAGATATGCAGTATTTT
NA	TRBV6-2/TRBV6-3	TRBD1	TRBJ2-7	CASTPGQGASLHYVQYF	TGTGCCAGCACTCCAGGACAGGGGGCCTCCCTCCACTACGTGCAGTACTTC
NA	TRBV29-1	TRBD2	TRBJ2-1	CSVSTSRDYNEQFF	TGTAGCGTGTCGACTAGCAGGGACTACAATGAGCAGTTCTTC
NA	TRBV6-6	NA	TRBJ1-1	CPSSRKGGATEAFF	TGTCCCAGCAGCCGTAAAGGGGGAGCGACTGAAGCTTTCTTT
NA	TRBV6-1	NA	TRBJ2-7	CASCEETSGSWGQYF	TGTGCCAGCTGTGAAGAGACTAGTGGGAGTTGGGGGCAATACTTC
NA	TRBV7-8	NA	TRBJ2-1	CTSTPQPGSYNEQFF	TGTACCAGCACCCCCCAGCCGGGCTCCTACAATGAGCAGTTCTTC
NA	TRBV6-1	NA	TRBJ2-5	CASSWDSRATQYF	TGTGCCAGCAGTTGGGACTCACGAGCGACCCAGTACTTC
NA	TRBV6-1	NA	TRBJ2-7	CAGSEASISPIYEQYF	TGTGCCGGCAGTGAGGCTAGTATCTCTCCCATCTACGAGCAGTACTTC